This T cell receptor beta chain is drawn from a study of blood T cell repertoires in COVID-19. Overall study context: Sources were T cells, B-cell-depleted T cells, or PBMCs; the material itself was cDNA or gDNA.

Under the authors' procedure: The authors estimated nucleated cell counts from reference gene primer amplification. Measured with immunoSEQ multiplex PCR; TCRdb has only the in-frame clones, and not every one. For V, J and clone size, that table is used; D and trimming come from the DNA. The repertoire has some 100,000 clones, approximately 80% of them found once; the top ten carry about 13%. This CDR3 has 17 residues. The J segment lost 3 bases and the V segment lost 0 bases, leaving 5 bases of the junction unmatched. Looked up from germline, CDR1 is MGHRA and CDR2 is YSYEKL. This clonotype was obtained from a human donor in a cohort sampled during active COVID-19. Source material: peripheral blood. The V call is TRBV4-1, the J call TRBJ2-3, with 11 bases aligning to TRBD2. The CDR3: CASSQEVAGGRTDTQYF. Written as DNA, the CDR3 is TGCGCCAGCAGCCAAGAGGTAGCGGGGGGGCGTACAGATACGCAGTATTTT.